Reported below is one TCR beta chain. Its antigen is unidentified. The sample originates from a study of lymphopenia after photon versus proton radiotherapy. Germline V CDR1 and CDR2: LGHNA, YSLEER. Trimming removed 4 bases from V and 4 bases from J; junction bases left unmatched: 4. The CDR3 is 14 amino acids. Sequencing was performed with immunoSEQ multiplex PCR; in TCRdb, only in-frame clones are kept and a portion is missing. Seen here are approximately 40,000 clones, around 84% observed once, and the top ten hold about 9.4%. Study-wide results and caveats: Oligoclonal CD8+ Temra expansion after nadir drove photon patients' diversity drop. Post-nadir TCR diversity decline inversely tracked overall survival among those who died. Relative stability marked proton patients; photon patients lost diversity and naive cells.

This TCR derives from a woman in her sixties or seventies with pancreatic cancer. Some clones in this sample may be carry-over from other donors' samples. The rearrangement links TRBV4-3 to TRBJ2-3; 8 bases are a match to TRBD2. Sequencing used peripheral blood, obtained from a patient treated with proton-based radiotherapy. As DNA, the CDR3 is TGCGCCAGCAGCCGGAGCGGGAGTCCAGATACGCAGTATTTT. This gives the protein CASSRSGSPDTQYF.